This entry features one T cell receptor (beta chain) sequence. Unsorted samples drew genomic DNA from roughly 96 million PBMCs. The sample belongs to a study of shared clonotypes between healthy human individuals. Germline assignment: CDR1 MDHEN and CDR2 SYDVKM. The CDR3 totals 14 residues. V was cut by 7 bases and J by 5 bases, with 17 bases left in between. Unsorted PBMC replicate PCRs used 300 to 350 ng DNA, 25,000 to 35,000 T cell genomes. Sequencing used immunoSEQ multiplex PCR; TCRdb keeps in-frame clones, though not all of them. The sample includes about 470,000 clones, about 76% of them seen just once.

This clonotype was obtained from a woman in her thirties or forties in good health. Some clones in this sample may be carry-over from other donors' samples. The sequencing sample was made of PBMCs. The chain links TRBV28 to TRBJ2-5; D is possibly TRBD1 or TRBD2 (6 bases each). For the CDR3, the DNA is TGTGCCAGCACCAAAGGGGGGATCTGGGAGACCCAGTACTTC. This codes for CASTKGGIWETQYF.